This T cell receptor beta chain comes out of a study of T-cell reconstitution after alpha-beta-depleted transplantation in children (dated by TCRdb to the mid-2010s). Looking at the study overall: The study quantitatively tracked T-cell immune reconstitution after TCRalphabeta/CD19-depleted allogeneic hematopoietic cell transplantation in children using TCR repertoire profiling.

For CDR1 and CDR2, the germline V gene lists WSHSY and SAAADI. The CDR3 sequence holds 13 residues, the cysteine and phenylalanine included. Just the 39-base CDR3 DNA is kept, in frame starting at base 1. The germline ends are 11 bases apart after V is trimmed by 10 bases and J by 1 base. This clonotype was counted at least ten times. The target of this receptor is not known. There are no base qualities to consult, and no much larger clone falls within one base. Library construction relied on PCR. The instrument given in TCRdb is Illumina HiSeq 2500. To normalize quantification of the TCRbeta repertoire, the TCR libraries were built with molecular barcoding that relied on unique molecular identifiers. TCRdb reran the public reads through fastp at Q25 and MiXCR, keeping productive beta chains. Every CDR3 protein is listed once, alongside the most common genes and DNA of its rows. The sample table holds over 200,000 distinct CDR3 sequences, of which 8% to 9.5% were seen once. Together, the top ten hold over 5.5% of the sample.

The clonotype was recovered from a human donor who donated a stem cell graft to a child with acute lymphoblastic leukemia. The sequences come from PBMCs from the stem cell graft donor, collected from the stem cell graft. Rearrangement joined TRBV10-2 to TRBJ1-5; a weak D assignment points to TRBD1 (6 bases agree). The DNA sequence is as follows: TGCGCCACCCAGGGGTTGAGCAATCAGCCCCAGCATTTT. Its protein is CATQGLSNQPQHF.